This T cell receptor beta chain was captured in a study of blood T cell repertoires in COVID-19. Study as a whole: The analysed material was cDNA or gDNA that came from T cells, B-cell-depleted T cells, or PBMCs.

Some clones are missing from TCRdb's copy, which holds only in-frame ones; the method was immunoSEQ multiplex PCR. The repertoire includes roughly 290,000 clones, approximately 90% of them detected once, and roughly an eighth sits in the top ten. The receptor was isolated from a woman aged 60-70 years with acute or convalescent COVID-19. The source material was peripheral blood.

In DNA form, the CDR3 reads TGTGCCAGCAGCGCCTACGCACAGGGGGAGAGTAACTATGGCTACACCTTC. Translation gives CASSAYAQGESNYGYTF. V gene TRBV9 combines with J gene TRBJ1-2; the match to TRBD1 covers 8 bases. CDR1 SGDLS and CDR2 YYNGEE come from the germline V gene. V shed 3 bases and J 1 base; nucleotides not matched to a gene: 11. This CDR3 is built from 17 residues.